Listed below are T cell receptor beta chains from one sample, sequenced in a study of blood T cell repertoires in COVID-19. The table came from immunoSEQ multiplex PCR; TCRdb's copy has only in-frame clones and leaves some out. The sample includes 200,000 or so clones, around 80% of them seen just once. Sequenced input: PBMCs or T cells enriched from blood (not recorded which). The source is a man in his sixties who had recovered from COVID-19. Each CDR3 is given with its conserved first and last residue. A D gene is named only where the DNA matches it firmly. Not every row has a clone size; where given, it reads once, few, many or a size class.

>TRBV19|few|.|TRBJ1-5
TGTGCCACCCGAAAGGCAGGGCGAAATCAGCCCCAGCATTTT
CATRKAGRNQPQHF
>TRBV7-2|.|TRBD2|TRBJ2-7
TGTGCCAGCAGCTTAGGGGCGGGGGAAACCTACGAGCAGTACTTC
CASSLGAGETYEQYF
>TRBV27|.|.|TRBJ2-2
TGTGCCAGCAGTTTAAGTCGGAGTTCCGGGGAGCTGTTTTTT
CASSLSRSSGELFF
>TRBV5-1|.|.|TRBJ1-1
TGCGCCAGCAGCGTACAGGCTGACACTGAAGCTTTCTTT
CASSVQADTEAFF
>TRBV6-1|few|TRBD1|TRBJ2-1
TGTGCCAGCAGTGATATTAACAGGGGCCTATACAATGAGCAGTTCTTC
CASSDINRGLYNEQFF
>TRBV6-1|.|.|TRBJ2-5
TGTGCCAGCAGTGCCAATATCGGTCACGGGGGTCGGGAGACCCAGTACTTC
CASSANIGHGGRETQYF
>TRBV19|.|.|TRBJ1-5
TGTGCCAGTAAACAGGGATTACGGCCCCAGCATTTT
CASKQGLRPQHF
>TRBV6-1|.|.|TRBJ2-7
TGTGCCAGCAGTGAAGCGCGGATCTCCATCCGGGAGCAGTACTTC
CASSEARISIREQYF
>TRBV6-1|.|TRBD1|TRBJ2-7
TGTGCCAGCAGTGAACGGTTTTTAGGACAGGGGGCCAACGAGCAGTACTTC
CASSERFLGQGANEQYF
>TRBV20-1|few|.|TRBJ2-7
TGCAGTGCTAGTCCCAGGGCCTACGAGCAGTACTTC
CSASPRAYEQYF
>TRBV2|.|.|TRBJ1-2
TGTGGAGGGTATGCTCGTAGCTATGGCTACACCTTC
CGGYARSYGYTF
>TRBV7-9|.|TRBD1|TRBJ1-5
TGTGCCAGCAGCCGGGACAGTAATCAGCCCCAGCATTTT
CASSRDSNQPQHF
>TRBV2|.|.|TRBJ1-2
TGTGCCAGCAGTGGAGGTAAAGGGGCAGCTGGCTACACCTTC
CASSGGKGAAGYTF
>TRBV3-1/TRBV3-2|.|TRBD1|TRBJ2-2
TGTGCCAGTCACAGGGGTTCCAACACCGGGGAGCTGTTTTTT
CASHRGSNTGELFF
>TRBV4-2|.|.|TRBJ1-1
TGTGCCAGCAGCCAAACTTTGAACACTGAAGCTTTCTTT
CASSQTLNTEAFF
>TRBV7-2|.|.|TRBJ1-3
TGTGCCAGCAGCTACGGGGGGGGAAACACCATATATTTT
CASSYGGGNTIYF
>TRBV5-1|.|.|TRBJ1-2
TGCGCCAGCAGCTCCAGGGTTAACTATGGCTACACCTTC
CASSSRVNYGYTF
>TRBV6-6|.|.|TRBJ2-1
TGTGCCAGCAGTTACAGGGGCGAGCAGTTCTTC
CASSYRGEQFF
>TRBV19|.|.|TRBJ1-6
TGTGCCAGTAGTATAGGGGCAGATTCACCCCTCCACTTT
CASSIGADSPLHF
>TRBV1|.|.|TRBJ2-1
TGCACCAGCAGCCAAGTAAGGGACAGGGGTCATGAGCAGTTCTTC
CTSSQVRDRGHEQFF
>TRBV7-2|.|TRBD1|TRBJ1-1
TGTGCCAGCAGCTACGTCCGACAGGGTGAAGCTTTCTTT
CASSYVRQGEAFF
>TRBV11-2|.|.|TRBJ1-2
TGTGCCAGCAGCTCGGACAGCAGCTATGGCTACACCTTC
CASSSDSSYGYTF
>TRBV19|.|TRBD1|TRBJ1-3
TGTGCCAGTTCACCATTCAGGGGGTCTGGAAACACCATATATTTT
CASSPFRGSGNTIYF
>TRBV19|.|.|TRBJ1-5
TGTGCCAGTAGGTTCCAGGGTGTCCGCAATCAGCCCCAGCATTTT
CASRFQGVRNQPQHF
>TRBV5-1|.|.|TRBJ1-3
TGCGCCAGCAGCTTGGCCTCGGGGGCTGGAAACACCATATATTTT
CASSLASGAGNTIYF
>TRBV9|.|TRBD1|TRBJ1-2
TGTGCCAGCAGCTCCCAACAGGGGCTGAGCTATGGCTACACCTTC
CASSSQQGLSYGYTF